This entry lists 5 T cell receptor beta chains sequenced from one sample in a study of T cells in Graves' hyperthyroidism and ophthalmopathy. TCR beta CDR3 regions were amplified from RNA. RT-PCR in the first round (using the HTBI primer set) targeted the TCR CDR3. Each CDR3 protein gets one entry after TCRdb re-called the multiplex PCR reads with MiXCR. The sample lists approximately 740,000 distinct CDR3 sequences, around 15% occurring once. Sequenced material: blood. These receptor sequences come from a woman between 18 and 29 years old with Graves' hyperthyroidism.

This clonotype appeared many times. The chain has TRBV30 and TRBJ2-1; TRBD2 matches 9 bases. Trimming cost V 5 bases and J 3 bases; bases outside gene matches: 5. The CDR3 covers 14 residues. Germline V gene data show CDR1 as GTSNPN and CDR2 as SVGIG (reference sequence). The CDR3 region is CAWVLAGLYNEQFF. The CDR3 DNA is TGTGCCTGGGTACTAGCGGGCCTCTACAATGAGCAGTTCTTC.

At least ten counts were recorded for this clonotype. This rearrangement joins TRBV4-1 to TRBJ1-1, with D unresolved. Looked up from germline, CDR1 is MGHRA and CDR2 is YSYEKL. V was cut by 4 bases and J by 4 bases, with 13 bases left in between. This CDR3 spans 14 amino acids. CDR3 nucleotide sequence: TGCGCCAGCAGCCTCAGGTTAACGGGCACTGAAGCTTTCTTT. This gives the protein CASSLRLTGTEAFF.

In this sample, this clonotype turned up many times. This chain connects TRBV28 to TRBJ2-5; 11 bases are shared with TRBD2. Germline V gene sequence: CDR1 MDHEN, CDR2 SYDVKM. The J segment lost 3 bases and the V segment lost 2 bases, leaving 5 bases of the junction unmatched. This CDR3 comprises 16 residues. The CDR3 is CASSLIGTSGKETQYF. As DNA, the CDR3 is TGTGCCAGCAGTTTAATCGGGACTAGCGGTAAAGAGACCCAGTACTTC.

This clonotype came up a few times. The J gene is TRBJ2-2, the V gene TRBV7-9; D not certain. The germline V and J ends were trimmed by 2 bases and 1 base, with 8 bases remaining between them. The CDR3 contains 15 residues. CDR1 is SEHNR, CDR2 FQNEAQ, per germline (reference sequence). CDR3 in DNA: TGTGCCAGCAGCTTACTCGCGAGGAACACCGGGGAGCTGTTTTTT. Protein product: CASSLLARNTGELFF.

The chain uses TRBV7-2 and TRBJ2-5, with 11 bases that match TRBD2. V was clipped by 5 bases and J by 7 bases; unmatched bases: 9. The CDR3 is 15 amino acids. In germline, CDR1 is SGHTA, CDR2 FQGNSA. CDR3 in amino acids: CASSGGLAGRGTQYF. DNA for the CDR3: TGTGCCAGCAGCGGAGGACTAGCGGGTCGAGGGACCCAGTACTTC.